This note documents a single TCR beta chain sequence. The data belong to a study of blood T cell repertoires in COVID-19. Germline V gives CDR1 GTSNPN, CDR2 SVGIG (reference sequence). CDR3 length: 14 residues. V lost 3 bases and J lost 8; bases outside the gene matches: 9. TCRdb keeps only in-frame clones here, not all; method: immunoSEQ multiplex PCR. The sample holds over 150,000 clones, 78% seen once. The chain recombines TRBV30 with TRBJ2-1, with 8 bases identical to TRBD2. This sequence originates from a woman aged 50 to 60 who had recovered from COVID-19. Input material: PBMCs or T cells enriched from blood (not recorded which). The CDR3 coding sequence is TGTGCCTGGAGAGCGGGACTAGTAGGTCATGAGCAGTTCTTC. Protein sequence: CAWRAGLVGHEQFF.